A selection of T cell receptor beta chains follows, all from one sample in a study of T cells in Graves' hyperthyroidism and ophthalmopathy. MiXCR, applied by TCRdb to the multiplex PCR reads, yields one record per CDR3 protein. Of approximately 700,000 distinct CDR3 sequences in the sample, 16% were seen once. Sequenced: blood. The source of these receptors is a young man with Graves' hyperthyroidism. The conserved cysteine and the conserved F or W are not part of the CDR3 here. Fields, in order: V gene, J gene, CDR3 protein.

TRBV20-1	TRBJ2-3	SARGRRESPDTQY
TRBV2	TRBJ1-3	ASRAYSGNTIY
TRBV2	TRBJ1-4	ASSEDGGGFEKLF
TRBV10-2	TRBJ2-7	ASSESLVAYEQY
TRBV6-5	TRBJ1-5	ASRQGSNQPQH
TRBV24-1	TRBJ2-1	ATSDPARDDKNEQF
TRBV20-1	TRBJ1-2	SSGGYGYT
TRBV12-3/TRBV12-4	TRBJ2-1	ASRRDRGGYNEQF
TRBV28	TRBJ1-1	ASSPPLSTEAF
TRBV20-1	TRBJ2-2	SAGDRANTGELF
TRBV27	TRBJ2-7	ASRYSVSSYEQY
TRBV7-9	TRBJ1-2	ASSLAGSIYYGYT
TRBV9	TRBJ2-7	ASSVAREGSSYEQY
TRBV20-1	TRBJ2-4	SARESTVAKNIQY
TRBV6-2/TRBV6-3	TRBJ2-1	ASSYPLAGGPEQF
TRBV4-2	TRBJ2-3	ASWGLAGDDTQY
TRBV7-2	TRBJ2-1	ASTILASNEQF
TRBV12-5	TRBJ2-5	ASGPDEGETQY
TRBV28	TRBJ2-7	ASSLNQGAYEQY
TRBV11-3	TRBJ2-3	ASSFRTGVVADTQY
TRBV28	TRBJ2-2	ASSTGTRGTGELF
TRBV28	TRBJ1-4	ASSPPGGYEKLF
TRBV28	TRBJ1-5	ASTLGNQPQH
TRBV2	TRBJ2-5	ASSEVGTEETQY
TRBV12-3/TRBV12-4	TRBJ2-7	ASSPGTSVRYEQY
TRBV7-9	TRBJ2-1	ASSNAQNEQF
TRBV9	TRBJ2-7	ASSVGGATQHEQY
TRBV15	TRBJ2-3	ATSRGGGREGTDTQY
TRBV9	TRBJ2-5	ASSVGTAKGETQY
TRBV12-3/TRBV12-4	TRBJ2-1	ASITPRRREINEQF